Following are 20 T cell receptor beta chains from one sample sequenced in a study of Tregs in tolerant kidney transplant recipients. Sequencing was performed with immunoSEQ multiplex PCR; in TCRdb, only in-frame clones are kept and a portion is missing. The table counts around 33,000 clones; approximately 1.7% lies in the top ten. The nonmyeloablative bone marrow transplants came from related graft donors, with transient mixed chimerism. This specimen was CD4+ T cells from blood (PBMCs), taken 24 months after the transplant. Receptor source: a human patient who received a combined kidney and bone marrow transplant. T cells may partly derive from the graft donor.

Turning to this clone: At one end the junction does not follow the germline gene, possibly because of a read error. Read sequence stops 3 residues before the CDR3 end, and the germline J gene provides the missing end. The rearrangement links TRBV12-3 or TRBV12-4 to TRBJ2-1; no reliable D call. CDR3 length: 13 residues. The DNA read from the CDR3 is TGTGCCAGCAGTTCCCCCTCCTCCAATGAG. This encodes CASSSPSSNE. The entire CDR3 reads CASSSPSSNEQFF.

About this clone itself: The read finishes 3 residues shy of the CDR3 end, and the germline J gene is used to complete it. This chain links TRBV14 with TRBJ2-7, with 9 bases matching TRBD1. V was clipped by 4 bases and J by 2 bases; unmatched bases: 6. The CDR3 is made up of 15 amino acids. Per germline, CDR1 SGHDN and CDR2 FVKESK. CDR3 bases read: TGTGCCAGCAGCCCAGGACAGGGGCTGACCTACGAG. As protein: CASSPGQGLTYE. The complete CDR3 protein is CASSPGQGLTYEQYF.

Details on this clone: The read halts 3 residues ahead of the CDR3 end, with the missing end drawn from the germline J gene. The V and J genes are TRBV6-2 or TRBV6-3 and TRBJ2-1, with 7 bases lining up with TRBD2. Germline lookup yields CDR1 MNHEY and CDR2 SVGEGT. The CDR3 sequence is 17 residues long. After removal of 0 bases from V and 3 bases from J, the junction contained 8 bases not matched to a gene. The chain's CDR3 is CASSYSAPSGVYNEQFF. CDR3 DNA, as far as it was read: TGTGCCAGCAGTTACTCGGCGCCGAGCGGGGTCTACAATGAG.

Note on this clone: The CDR3 end lies 3 residues beyond the end of the read and is filled in from the germline J gene. The chain combines TRBV19 with TRBJ2-7, with 9 bases lining up with TRBD1. J was trimmed by 2 bases and V by 7 bases; bases with no gene match: 6. CDR3 length: 14 residues. Per the germline V gene, CDR1 is LNHDA and CDR2 is SQIVND (reference sequence). The covered CDR3 bases are TGTGCCAGTAAGTTTGGGACAGGGCCCTACGAG. Translating it yields CASKFGTGPYE. The whole CDR3 sequence reads CASKFGTGPYEQYF.

A remark on this clone: The read ends 3 residues shy of where the CDR3 ends; the end is completed using the germline J gene. The genes are TRBV5-6 and TRBJ2-7; 12 nucleotides align to TRBD2. From germline, CDR1 is SGHDT and CDR2 YYEEEE. This CDR3 is 15 amino acids long. V lost 5 bases and J lost 1; bases outside the gene matches: 4. CDR3 residues: CASRAGLAGSYEQYF. The covered CDR3 bases are TGTGCCAGCAGAGCTGGACTAGCGGGGTCCTACGAG.

The sequenced CDR3 bases are TGTGCCAGCAGCTTGCTACGGGATAATTCACCC. Translated: CASSLLRDNSP. The whole CDR3 protein is CASSLLRDNSPLHF. This sequence joins TRBV5-6 and TRBJ1-6; no reliable D call. The read is 3 residues too short to cover the CDR3 end, so that end is filled in from the germline J gene. Germline CDR1 SGHDT, CDR2 YYEEEE. V shed 1 base and J shed 5 bases, with 7 bases lying between them. The CDR3 has 14 amino acids. Looking up the rest from reference TRBV5-6 and TRBJ1-6 gives the full variable domain: DAGVTQSPTHLIKTRGQQVTLRCSPKSGHDTVSWYQQALGQGPQFIFQYYEEEERQRGNFPDRFSGHQFPNYSSELNVNALLLGDSALYLCASSLLRDNSPLHFGNGTRLTVT.

Details on this clone: The read is 3 residues too short to cover the CDR3 end, so that end is filled in from the germline J gene. V usage is TRBV11-2 and J usage is TRBJ1-2, with D hard to call. V dropped 1 base and J dropped 2 bases, with 8 bases sitting between them. This CDR3 is built from 14 residues. Germline CDR1 is SGHAT and CDR2 is FQNNGV. The DNA read from the CDR3 is TGTGCCAGCAGCTTAGGTAGCAACAACTATGGC. Translated: CASSLGSNNYG. The entire CDR3 protein reads CASSLGSNNYGYTF.

Concerning this clone: Read coverage stops 3 residues before the CDR3 terminus; the germline J gene supplies the remainder. The J gene is TRBJ2-7, the V gene TRBV14, with D possibly being TRBD1 (8 bases). CDR3 size: 15 residues. Trimming cost V 1 base and J 4 bases, with 14 bases left between them. Germline V gene lookup returns CDR1 SGHDN and CDR2 FVKESK. CDR3 protein: CASSQASQGGYEQYF. CDR3 DNA, as far as it was read: TGTGCCAGCAGCCAAGCTTCACAGGGGGGGTACGAG.

On this clone: The DNA ends 3 residues before the CDR3 does, and the rest of the CDR3 is filled in from the germline J gene. The rearrangement joins TRBV5-1 to TRBJ1-6; 8 bases agree with TRBD1. The J segment lost 6 bases and the V segment lost 4 bases, leaving 3 bases of the junction unmatched. CDR1 and CDR2 (germline): SGHRS, YFSETQ. CDR3 length: 14 residues. CDR3 DNA, as far as it was read: TGCGCCAGCAGCACCGGACAGGGTAATTCACCC. Translation gives CASSTGQGNSP. The whole CDR3 sequence reads CASSTGQGNSPLHF.

Measured by frequency, this clone is medium-sized. The CDR3 end lies 3 residues beyond the end of the read and is filled in from the germline J gene. The chain is built from TRBV30 and TRBJ2-1; 11 nucleotides agree with TRBD1. J was trimmed by 8 bases and V by 0 bases; bases with no gene match: 12. CDR3 length: 17 residues. CDR1 and CDR2 from the germline V gene are GTSNPN and SVGIG (reference sequence). CDR3 bases read: TGTGCCTGGAGTGTACAGGTGGGGGACAGGGGGGGCGATGAG. It translates to CAWSVQVGDRGGDE. The CDR3 as a whole reads CAWSVQVGDRGGDEQFF.

In the case of this clone: The read finishes 3 residues shy of the CDR3 end, and the germline J gene is used to complete it. This chain joins TRBV23-1 and TRBJ1-1; possibly TRBD1 for D (6 bases). TRBV23-1 falls under the ORF class, with uncertain function. The CDR3 is 14 amino acids. V shed 3 bases and J shed 5 bases, with 13 bases lying between them. CDR3 residues: CASSQPIRGTEAFF. The sequenced CDR3 bases are TGCGCCAGCAGTCAGCCCATCAGGGGTACTGAA.

Comment on this clone: The DNA ends 3 residues before the CDR3 does, and the rest of the CDR3 is filled in from the germline J gene. This sequence joins TRBV5-4 and TRBJ2-1; D gene unclear. The CDR3 runs 14 residues. The V end was cut by 0 bases, the J end by 5 bases, with 9 bases between. CDR1 is SGHNT and CDR2 is YYREEE in the germline V gene (reference sequence). The covered CDR3 bases are TGTGCCAGCAGCTTGGCACACCGAGACAATGAG. Protein: CASSLAHRDNE. The CDR3 reads in full as CASSLAHRDNEQFF.

Notes on this clone: From the germline J gene comes the end of the CDR3, since the read stops 3 residues before it. The rearrangement joins TRBV2 to TRBJ2-3; 11 positions match TRBD2. The CDR3 contains 15 residues. V trimming: 6 bases; J trimming: 8 bases; junction bases outside the gene matches: 10. Germline CDR1 reads SNHLY; CDR2 reads FYNNEI. Partial CDR3 DNA: TGTGCCAGCAGGCTACTAGCGGGAGCACAGGGTACG. This sequence encodes CASRLLAGAQGT. The entire CDR3 reads CASRLLAGAQGTQYF. Drawing the rest from reference TRBV2 and TRBJ2-3, the complete variable domain is EPEVTQTPSHQVTQMGQEVILRCVPISNHLYFYWYRQILGQKVEFLVSFYNNEISEKSEIFDDQFSVERPDGSNFTLKIRSTKLEDSAMYFCASRLLAGAQGTQYFGPGTRLTVL.

CDR3 DNA, as far as it was read: TGCGCCAGCAGTGGCTCAGGGGTTCTCGGATTTCAGCCC. Amino acids: CASSGSGVLGFQP. The whole CDR3 is CASSGSGVLGFQPQHF. The rearrangement links TRBV10-1 to TRBJ1-5, with D possibly TRBD1 on 6 matching bases. The read ends 3 residues early relative to the CDR3; the germline J gene fills the gap. Trimming took 4 bases from V and 6 from J, leaving 19 bases between them. From germline, CDR1 is WNHNN and CDR2 SYGVQD (reference sequence). CDR3 size: 16 residues.

As to this clone: The sequenced fragment ends 3 residues before the CDR3 boundary, so the rest is inferred from the germline J gene. The chain combines TRBV7-2 with TRBJ1-2; D is unclear. V was clipped by 6 bases and J by 4 bases, with 15 bases between them. The CDR3 length is 14 residues. CDR1 and CDR2 (germline): SGHTA, FQGNSA. The DNA read from the CDR3 is TGTACCAGCAGTCGCCGTGAGAACATCTATGGC. Amino acid sequence: CTSSRRENIYG. The complete CDR3 protein is CTSSRRENIYGYTF.

A word on this clone: The CDR3 is cut off 3 residues early in the read; its end comes from the germline J gene. The genes are TRBV19 and TRBJ2-7; 7 bases line up with TRBD2. The CDR3 has 14 residues. The V and J ends lost 8 bases and 0 bases, in that order; junction bases with no gene match: 7. Germline loops: CDR1 LNHDA, CDR2 SQIVND (reference sequence). CDR3 DNA, as far as it was read: TGTGCCAGTGCATCTAGCGGTCTCTCCTACGAG. Translation: CASASSGLSYE. The whole CDR3 region reads CASASSGLSYEQYF.

Details on this clone: The missing CDR3 end, 3 residues past where the read stops, is filled in from the germline J gene. The chain is built from TRBV2 and TRBJ1-6, with D hard to call. Trimming removed 6 bases at V and 6 bases at J, with 12 bases between. CDR1 is SNHLY and CDR2 is FYNNEI in the germline V gene. This CDR3 comprises 14 residues. Partial CDR3 DNA: TGTGCCAGCAGGAGTCAGGCCCTTAATTCACCC. It codes for CASRSQALNSP. The whole CDR3 protein reads CASRSQALNSPLHF.

A word on this clone: The read comes to an end 3 residues before the CDR3 does, leaving the germline J gene to fill in the end. This chain connects TRBV18 to TRBJ2-3; no clear D gene. V lost 1 base, J lost 0 bases, and 11 bases lay in between. Germline V CDR1 and CDR2: KGHSH, LQKENI. The CDR3 consists of 16 residues. The part of the CDR3 DNA that was read is TGTGCCAGCTCACCACTCTCCTCAACTAGCACAGATACG. Translation gives CASSPLSSTSTDT. The full CDR3 is CASSPLSSTSTDTQYF.

On this clone itself: The read is 3 residues too short to cover the CDR3 end, so that end is filled in from the germline J gene. V gene TRBV18 combines with J gene TRBJ2-1, with 10 bases lining up with TRBD2. The CDR3 loop spans 14 amino acids. Germline V gene sequence: CDR1 KGHSH, CDR2 LQKENI. After removal of 6 bases from V and 9 bases from J, the junction contained 8 bases not matched to a gene. CDR3 DNA, as far as it was read: TGTGCCAGCTCCTCTGAGGGACTAGCGACTGAG. Its translation is CASSSEGLATE. The entire CDR3 is CASSSEGLATEQFF.

With respect to this clone: The read stops 3 residues short of the end of the CDR3; the missing end is completed from the germline J gene. This chain connects TRBV5-1 to TRBJ2-6, with D uncertain. The V end lost 4 bases, the J end lost 2 bases, and 7 bases lay between the germline ends. CDR3 size: 14 residues. Germline V gene sequence: CDR1 SGHRS, CDR2 YFSETQ. The chain's CDR3 is CASSQATGANVLTF. CDR3 bases read: TGCGCCAGCAGCCAGGCCACTGGGGCCAACGTC.